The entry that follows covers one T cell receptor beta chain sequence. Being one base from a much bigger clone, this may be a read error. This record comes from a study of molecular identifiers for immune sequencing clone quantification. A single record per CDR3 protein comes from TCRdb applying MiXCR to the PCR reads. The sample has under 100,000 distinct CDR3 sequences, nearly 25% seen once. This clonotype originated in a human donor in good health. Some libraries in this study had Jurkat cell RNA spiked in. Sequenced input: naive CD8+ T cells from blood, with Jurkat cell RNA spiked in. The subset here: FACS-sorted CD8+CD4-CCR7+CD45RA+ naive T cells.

CDR3 bases: TGTACCAGCAGTCTCCTGAGGGCCACTGAAGCTTTCTTT. Its translation is CTSSLLRATEAFF. The V call is TRBV6-2 or TRBV6-3, the J call TRBJ1-1; D is uncertain. Germline assignment: CDR1 MNHEY and CDR2 SVGEGT. This CDR3 spans 13 amino acids.